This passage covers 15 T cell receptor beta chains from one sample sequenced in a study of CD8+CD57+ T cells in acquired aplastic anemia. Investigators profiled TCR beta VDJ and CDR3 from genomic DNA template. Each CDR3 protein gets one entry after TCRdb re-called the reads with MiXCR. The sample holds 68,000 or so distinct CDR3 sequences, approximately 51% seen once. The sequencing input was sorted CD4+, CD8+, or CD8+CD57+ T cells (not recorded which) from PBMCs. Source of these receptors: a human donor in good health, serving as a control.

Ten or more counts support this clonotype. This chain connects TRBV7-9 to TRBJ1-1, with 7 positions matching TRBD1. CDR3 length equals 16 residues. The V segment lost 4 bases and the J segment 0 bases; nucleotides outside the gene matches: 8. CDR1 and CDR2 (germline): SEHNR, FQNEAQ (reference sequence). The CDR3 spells CASSSNRGVMNTEAFF. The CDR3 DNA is TGTGCCAGCAGCTCCAACAGGGGCGTGATGAACACTGAAGCTTTCTTT.

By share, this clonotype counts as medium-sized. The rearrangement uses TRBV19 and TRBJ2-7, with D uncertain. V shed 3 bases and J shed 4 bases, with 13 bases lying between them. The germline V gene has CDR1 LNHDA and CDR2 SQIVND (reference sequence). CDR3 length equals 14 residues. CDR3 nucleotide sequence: TGTGCCAGTAGTATTATCCACAGTGAATACGAGCAGTACTTC. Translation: CASSIIHSEYEQYF.

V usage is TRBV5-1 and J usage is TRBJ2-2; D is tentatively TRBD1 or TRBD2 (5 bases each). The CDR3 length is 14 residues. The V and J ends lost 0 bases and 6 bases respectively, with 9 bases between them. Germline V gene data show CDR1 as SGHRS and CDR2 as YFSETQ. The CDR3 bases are TGCGCCAGCAGCTTGGGTGGGGGAGCCGGGGAGCTGTTTTTT. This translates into CASSLGGGAGELFF.

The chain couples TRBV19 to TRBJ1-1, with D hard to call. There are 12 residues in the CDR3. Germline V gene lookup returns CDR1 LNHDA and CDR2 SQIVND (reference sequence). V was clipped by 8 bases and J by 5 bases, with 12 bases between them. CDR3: CASGLSRTEAFF. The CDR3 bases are TGTGCCAGTGGTCTCTCAAGGACTGAAGCTTTCTTT.

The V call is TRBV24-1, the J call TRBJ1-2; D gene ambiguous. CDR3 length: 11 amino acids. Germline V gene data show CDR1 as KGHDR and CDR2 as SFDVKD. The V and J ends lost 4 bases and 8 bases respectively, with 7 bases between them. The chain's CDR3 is CATSDVGGYTF. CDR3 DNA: TGTGCCACCAGTGACGTAGGGGGCTACACCTTC.

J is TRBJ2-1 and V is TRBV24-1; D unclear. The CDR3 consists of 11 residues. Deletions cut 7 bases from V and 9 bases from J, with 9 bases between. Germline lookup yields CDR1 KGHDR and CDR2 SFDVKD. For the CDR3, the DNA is TGTGCCACCAGGAGCGATGGTGAGCAGTTCTTC. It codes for CATRSDGEQFF.

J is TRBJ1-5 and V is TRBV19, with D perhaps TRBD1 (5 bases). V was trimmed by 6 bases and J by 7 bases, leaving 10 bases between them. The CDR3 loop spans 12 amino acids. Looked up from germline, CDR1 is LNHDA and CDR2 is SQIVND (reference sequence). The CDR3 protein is CASRQGSQPQHF. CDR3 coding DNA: TGTGCCAGTAGGCAGGGAAGCCAGCCCCAGCATTTT.

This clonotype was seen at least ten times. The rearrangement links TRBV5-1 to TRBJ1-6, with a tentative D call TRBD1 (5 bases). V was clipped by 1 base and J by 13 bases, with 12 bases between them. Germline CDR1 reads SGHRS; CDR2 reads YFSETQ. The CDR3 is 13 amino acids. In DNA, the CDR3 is TGCGCCAGCAGCTTGATTCAGGGTGTGCCCCTCCACTTT. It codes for CASSLIQGVPLHF.

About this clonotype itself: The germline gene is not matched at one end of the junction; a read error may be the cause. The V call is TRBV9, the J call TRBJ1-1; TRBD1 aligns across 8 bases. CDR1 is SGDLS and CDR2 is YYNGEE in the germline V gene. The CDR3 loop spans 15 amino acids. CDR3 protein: CASSAGQGRDSEASF. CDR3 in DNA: TGTGCCAGCAGCGCTGGACAGGGACGTGATTCTGAAGCTTCCTTT.

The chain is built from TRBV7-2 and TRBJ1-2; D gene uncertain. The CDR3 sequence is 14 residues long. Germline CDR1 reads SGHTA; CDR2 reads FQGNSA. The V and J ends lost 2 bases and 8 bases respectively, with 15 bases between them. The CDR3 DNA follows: TGTGCCAGCAGCTTACGGCGCGGGGAGCCGGGCTACACCTTC. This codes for CASSLRRGEPGYTF.

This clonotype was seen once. CDR3 sequence (DNA): TGTGCCAGTGTGACCGGGACTAGCTCCTACAATGAGCAGTTCTTC. Protein: CASVTGTSSYNEQFF. The chain uses TRBV24-1 and TRBJ2-1, with 8 bases that match TRBD2. The CDR3 runs 15 residues. Germline trimming cut 11 bases from V and 0 bases from J; bases unmatched to any gene: 8. The germline gives CDR1 KGHDR, CDR2 SFDVKD.

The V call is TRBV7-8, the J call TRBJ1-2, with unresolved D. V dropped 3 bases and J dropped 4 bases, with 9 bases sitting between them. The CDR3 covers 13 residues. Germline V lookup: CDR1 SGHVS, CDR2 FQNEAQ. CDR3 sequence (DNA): TGTGCCAGCAGCTTCACAGAGGGCTATGGCTACACCTTC. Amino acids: CASSFTEGYGYTF.

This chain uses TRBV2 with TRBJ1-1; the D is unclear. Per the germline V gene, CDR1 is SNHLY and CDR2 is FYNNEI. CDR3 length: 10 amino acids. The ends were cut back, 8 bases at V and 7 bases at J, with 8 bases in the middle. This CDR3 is CASLAGEAFF. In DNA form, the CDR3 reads TGTGCCAGCTTGGCAGGTGAAGCTTTCTTT.

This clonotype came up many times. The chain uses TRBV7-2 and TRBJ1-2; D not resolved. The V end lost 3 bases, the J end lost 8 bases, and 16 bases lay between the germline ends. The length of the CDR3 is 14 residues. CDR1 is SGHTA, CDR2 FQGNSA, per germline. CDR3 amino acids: CASSLGGGPKGYTF. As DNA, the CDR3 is TGTGCCAGCAGCTTGGGCGGCGGTCCAAAGGGCTACACCTTC.

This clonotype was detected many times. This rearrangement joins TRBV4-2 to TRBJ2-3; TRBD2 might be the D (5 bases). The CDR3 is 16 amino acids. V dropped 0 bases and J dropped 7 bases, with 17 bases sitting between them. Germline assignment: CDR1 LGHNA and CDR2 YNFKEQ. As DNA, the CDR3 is TGTGCCAGCAGCCAAGAAAGGGCCGGGATTGTAAATACGCAGTATTTT. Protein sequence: CASSQERAGIVNTQYF.